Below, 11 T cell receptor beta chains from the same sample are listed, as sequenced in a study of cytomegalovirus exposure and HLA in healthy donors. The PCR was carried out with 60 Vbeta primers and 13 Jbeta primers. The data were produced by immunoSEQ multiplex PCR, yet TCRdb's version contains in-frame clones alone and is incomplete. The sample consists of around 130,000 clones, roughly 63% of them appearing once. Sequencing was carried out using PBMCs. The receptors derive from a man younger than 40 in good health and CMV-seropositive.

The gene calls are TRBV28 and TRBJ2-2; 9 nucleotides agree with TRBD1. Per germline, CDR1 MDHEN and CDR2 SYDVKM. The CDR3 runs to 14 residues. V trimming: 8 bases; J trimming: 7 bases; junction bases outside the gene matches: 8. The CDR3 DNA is TGTGCCAGCCGGACAGGGGAGGATCGCGGGGAGCTGTTTTTT. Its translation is CASRTGEDRGELFF. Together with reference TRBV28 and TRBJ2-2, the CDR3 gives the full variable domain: DVKVTQSSRYLVKRTGEKVFLECVQDMDHENMFWYRQDPGLGLRLIYFSYDVKMKEKGDIPEGYSVSREKKERFSLILESASTNQTSMYLCASRTGEDRGELFFGEGSRLTVL.

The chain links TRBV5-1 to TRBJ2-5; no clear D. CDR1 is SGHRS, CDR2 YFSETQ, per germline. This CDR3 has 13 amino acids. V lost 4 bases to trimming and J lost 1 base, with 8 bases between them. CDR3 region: CASSPRPQETQYF. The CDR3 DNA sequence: TGCGCCAGCAGCCCGCGGCCCCAAGAGACCCAGTACTTC.

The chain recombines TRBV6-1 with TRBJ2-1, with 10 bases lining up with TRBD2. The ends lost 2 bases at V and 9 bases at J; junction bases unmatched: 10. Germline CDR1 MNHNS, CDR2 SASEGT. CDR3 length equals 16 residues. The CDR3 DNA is TGTGCCAGCAGTGAAAGGTTCACTAGCGGGGTCAGTGAGCAGTTCTTC. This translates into CASSERFTSGVSEQFF.

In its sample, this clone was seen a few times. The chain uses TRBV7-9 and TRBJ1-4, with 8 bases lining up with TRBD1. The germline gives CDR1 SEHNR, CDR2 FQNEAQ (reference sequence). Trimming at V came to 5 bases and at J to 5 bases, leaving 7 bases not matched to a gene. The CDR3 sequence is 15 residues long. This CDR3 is CASSPRTGQNEKLFF. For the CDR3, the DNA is TGTGCCAGCAGCCCGAGGACAGGGCAGAATGAAAAACTGTTTTTT.

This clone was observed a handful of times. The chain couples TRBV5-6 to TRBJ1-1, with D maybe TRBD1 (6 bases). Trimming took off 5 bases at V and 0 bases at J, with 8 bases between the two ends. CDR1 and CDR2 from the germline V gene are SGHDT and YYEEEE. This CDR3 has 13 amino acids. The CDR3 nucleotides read TGTGCCAGCAGGCCAGGGGTGAACACTGAAGCTTTCTTT. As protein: CASRPGVNTEAFF. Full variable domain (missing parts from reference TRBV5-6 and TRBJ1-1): DAGVTQSPTHLIKTRGQQVTLRCSPKSGHDTVSWYQQALGQGPQFIFQYYEEEERQRGNFPDRFSGHQFPNYSSELNVNALLLGDSALYLCASRPGVNTEAFFGQGTRLTVV.

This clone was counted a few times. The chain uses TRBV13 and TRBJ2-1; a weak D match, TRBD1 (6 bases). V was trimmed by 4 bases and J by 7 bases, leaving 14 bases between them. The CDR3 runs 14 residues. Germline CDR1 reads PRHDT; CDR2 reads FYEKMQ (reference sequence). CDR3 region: CASSSPTQGNEQFF. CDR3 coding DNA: TGTGCCAGCAGCTCTCCAACACAGGGAAATGAGCAGTTCTTC. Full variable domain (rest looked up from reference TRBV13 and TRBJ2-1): AAGVIQSPRHLIKEKRETATLKCYPIPRHDTVYWYQQGPGQDPQFLISFYEKMQSDKGSIPDRFSAQQFSDYHSELNMSSLELGDSALYFCASSSPTQGNEQFFGPGTRLTVL.

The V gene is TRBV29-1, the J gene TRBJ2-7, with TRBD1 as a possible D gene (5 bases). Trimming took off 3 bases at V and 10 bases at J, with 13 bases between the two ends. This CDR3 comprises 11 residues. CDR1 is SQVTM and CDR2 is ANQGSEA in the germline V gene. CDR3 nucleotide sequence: TGCAGCGTTGAGGTCTCAGGGCCTCAGTACTTC. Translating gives CSVEVSGPQYF.

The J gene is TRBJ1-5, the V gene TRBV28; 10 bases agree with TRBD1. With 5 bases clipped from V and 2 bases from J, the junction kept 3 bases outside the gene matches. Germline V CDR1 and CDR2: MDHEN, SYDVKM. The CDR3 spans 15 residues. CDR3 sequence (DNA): TGTGCCAGCAGTACCGGGACAGGGGGCAATCAGCCCCAGCATTTT. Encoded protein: CASSTGTGGNQPQHF.

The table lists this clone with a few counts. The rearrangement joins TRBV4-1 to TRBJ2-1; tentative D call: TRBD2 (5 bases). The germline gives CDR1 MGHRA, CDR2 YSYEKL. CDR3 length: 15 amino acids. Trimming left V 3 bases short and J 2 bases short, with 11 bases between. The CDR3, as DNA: TGCGCCAGCAGCCACAAGCCCGGGGCCTACAATGAGCAGTTCTTC. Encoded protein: CASSHKPGAYNEQFF.

The CDR3 sequence: CASSFRQGSSYEQYF. The DNA for the CDR3 is TGTGCCAGCAGCTTTCGACAGGGATCATCCTACGAGCAGTACTTC. J is TRBJ2-7 and V is TRBV5-5; TRBD1 aligns across 7 bases. Germline CDR1 is SGHKS and CDR2 is YYEKEE (reference sequence). The CDR3 spans 15 residues. Losses at the gene ends were 2 bases for V and 1 base for J; bases not matched to a gene: 6.

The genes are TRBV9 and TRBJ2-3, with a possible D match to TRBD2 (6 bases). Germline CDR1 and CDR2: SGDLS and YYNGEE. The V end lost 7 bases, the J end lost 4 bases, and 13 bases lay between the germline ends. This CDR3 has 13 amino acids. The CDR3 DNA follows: TGTGCCAGCGGCCTAGCGTCCCCAGATACGCAGTATTTT. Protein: CASGLASPDTQYF.